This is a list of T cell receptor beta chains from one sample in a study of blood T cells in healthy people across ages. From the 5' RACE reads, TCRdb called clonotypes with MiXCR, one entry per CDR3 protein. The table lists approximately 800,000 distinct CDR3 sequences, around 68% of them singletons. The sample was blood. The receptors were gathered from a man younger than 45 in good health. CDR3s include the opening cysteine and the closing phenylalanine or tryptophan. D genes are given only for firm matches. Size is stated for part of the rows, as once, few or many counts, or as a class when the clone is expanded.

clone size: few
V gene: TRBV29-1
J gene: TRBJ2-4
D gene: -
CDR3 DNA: TGCAGCGTTCGGGAAGGCTCCAAAAACATTCAGTACTTC
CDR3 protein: CSVREGSKNIQYF

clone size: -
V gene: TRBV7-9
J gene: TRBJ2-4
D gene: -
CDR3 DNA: TGTGCCAGCAGCGCGTCGGTCGCAGCCAAAAACATTCAGTACTTC
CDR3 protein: CASSASVAAKNIQYF

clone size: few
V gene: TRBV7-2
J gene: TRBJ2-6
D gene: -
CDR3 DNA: TGTGCCAGCAGCTTAGTTGCGGATCCTGGGGCCAACGTCCTGACTTTC
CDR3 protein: CASSLVADPGANVLTF

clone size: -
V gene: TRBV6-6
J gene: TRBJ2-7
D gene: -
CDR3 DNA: TGTGCCAGCGGCGAGGAGCAGTACTTC
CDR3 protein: CASGEEQYF

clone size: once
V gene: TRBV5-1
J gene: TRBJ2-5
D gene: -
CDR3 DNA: TGCGCCAGCAGCTTGAGTGGGCAGACACAAGAGACCCAGTACTTC
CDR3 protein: CASSLSGQTQETQYF

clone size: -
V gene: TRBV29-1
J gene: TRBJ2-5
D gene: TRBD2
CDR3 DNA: TGCAGCGTTGGTCTAGCGGGGTCCGAGACCCAGTACTTC
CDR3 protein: CSVGLAGSETQYF

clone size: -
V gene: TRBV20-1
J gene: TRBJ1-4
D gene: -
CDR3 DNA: TGCAGTGCTAGAGAAACGGGGGCACCTAATGAAAAACTGTTTTTT
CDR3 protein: CSARETGAPNEKLFF

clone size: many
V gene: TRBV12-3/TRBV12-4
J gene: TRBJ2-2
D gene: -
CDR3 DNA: TGTGCCAGCAGTTTTACCGGGGAGCTGTTTTTT
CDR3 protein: CASSFTGELFF

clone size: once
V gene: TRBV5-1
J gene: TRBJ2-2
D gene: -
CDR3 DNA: TGCGCCAGCAGCTTGACCTCCACCGGGGAGCTGTTTTTT
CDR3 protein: CASSLTSTGELFF

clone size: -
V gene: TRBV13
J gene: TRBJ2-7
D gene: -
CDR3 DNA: TGTGCCAGCAGCGACACCGGGCCCAAGTACTTC
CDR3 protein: CASSDTGPKYF

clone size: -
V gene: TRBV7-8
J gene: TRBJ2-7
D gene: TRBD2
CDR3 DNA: TGTGCCAGCAGCCGCTCTCGGGCGGGGGGATCCTACGAGCAGTACTTC
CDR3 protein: CASSRSRAGGSYEQYF

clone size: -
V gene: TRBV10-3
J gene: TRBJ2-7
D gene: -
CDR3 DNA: TGTGCCATCAGTGCACGCGCCGGCTACGAGCAGTACTTC
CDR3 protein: CAISARAGYEQYF

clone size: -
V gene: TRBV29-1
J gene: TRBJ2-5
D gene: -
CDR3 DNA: TGCAGCGTCCTCCCCACAGGGACGGAGACCCAGTACTTC
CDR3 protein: CSVLPTGTETQYF

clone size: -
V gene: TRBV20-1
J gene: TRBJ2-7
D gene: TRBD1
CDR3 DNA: TGCAGTGCTAGTGGCCGGACAGGGTCCTACGAGCAGTACTTC
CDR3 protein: CSASGRTGSYEQYF

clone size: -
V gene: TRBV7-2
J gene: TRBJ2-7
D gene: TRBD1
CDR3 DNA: TGTGCCAGCAGCGTAACAGGGGCCCCAGGGACCTACGAGCAGTACTTC
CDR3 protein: CASSVTGAPGTYEQYF

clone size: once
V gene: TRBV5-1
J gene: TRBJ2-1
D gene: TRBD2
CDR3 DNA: TGCGCCAGCAGCCGAGTCGGGGGGATCGATGAGCAGTTCTTC
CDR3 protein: CASSRVGGIDEQFF

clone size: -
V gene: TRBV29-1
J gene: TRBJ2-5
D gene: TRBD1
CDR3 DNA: TGCAGCGGTGACAGGGTCGGGACCCAGTACTTC
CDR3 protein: CSGDRVGTQYF

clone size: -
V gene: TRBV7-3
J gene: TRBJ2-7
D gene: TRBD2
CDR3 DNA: TGTGCCAGCAGCTTAGGACTAGCGGATAACAATGAGCAGTACTTC
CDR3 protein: CASSLGLADNNEQYF

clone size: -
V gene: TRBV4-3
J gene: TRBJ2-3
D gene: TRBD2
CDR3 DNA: TGCGCCAGCAGCCAAGACCCCAGACTAGCGGGGTCAGATACGCAGTATTTT
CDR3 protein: CASSQDPRLAGSDTQYF

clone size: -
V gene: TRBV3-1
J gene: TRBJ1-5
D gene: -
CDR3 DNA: TGTGCTAGCAGCCAGGATTTCAACCCCGGCAATCAGCCCCAGCATTTT
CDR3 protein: CASSQDFNPGNQPQHF

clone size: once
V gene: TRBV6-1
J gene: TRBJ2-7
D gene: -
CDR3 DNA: TGTGCCAGCAGTGAAGCGGGACCGGGACACTACTCCTACGAGCAGTACTTC
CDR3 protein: CASSEAGPGHYSYEQYF

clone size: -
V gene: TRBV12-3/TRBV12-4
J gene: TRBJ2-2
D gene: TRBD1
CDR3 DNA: TGTGCCAGCAGTTTACCGGGACAGGGGAGCGGGGAGCTGTTTTTT
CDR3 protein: CASSLPGQGSGELFF

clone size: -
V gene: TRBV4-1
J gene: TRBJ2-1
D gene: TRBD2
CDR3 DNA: TGCGCCAGCAGCCAAGGTTGGGCTACGAAATCGGGGGGGCAATACAATGAGCAGTTCTTC
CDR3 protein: CASSQGWATKSGGQYNEQFF

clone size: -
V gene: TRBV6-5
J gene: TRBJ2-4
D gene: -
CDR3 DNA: TGTGCCAGCAGACCAGGGGGGCCTTGGGAGCAGTACTTC
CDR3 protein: CASRPGGPWEQYF

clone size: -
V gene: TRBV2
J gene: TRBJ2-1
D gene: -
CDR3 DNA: TGTGCCGAACAGCTAGGGAGGGAGCAGTTCTTC
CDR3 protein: CAEQLGREQFF

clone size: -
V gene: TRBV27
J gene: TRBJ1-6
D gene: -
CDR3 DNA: TGTGCCAGCAGTTTTAACGGGGGGTACTCCTATAATTCACCCCTCCACTTT
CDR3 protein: CASSFNGGYSYNSPLHF

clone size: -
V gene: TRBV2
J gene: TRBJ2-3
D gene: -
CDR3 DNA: TGTGCCAGCAGTGAAGAGGGAGGCGGGGCAGATACGCAGTATTTT
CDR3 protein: CASSEEGGGADTQYF

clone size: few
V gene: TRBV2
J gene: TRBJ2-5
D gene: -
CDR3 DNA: TGTGCCAGCAGTGACGGTCAGAAAGAGACCCAGTACTTC
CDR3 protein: CASSDGQKETQYF

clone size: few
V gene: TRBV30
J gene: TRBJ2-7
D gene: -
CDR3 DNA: TGTGCCTGGAGTCCTCGCTACGAGCAGTACTTC
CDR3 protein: CAWSPRYEQYF

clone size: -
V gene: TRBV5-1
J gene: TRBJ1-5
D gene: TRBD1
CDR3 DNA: TGCGCCAGCAGCTTTGAGGGTCAGGGGGGTCAGCCCCTGCATTTT
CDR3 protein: CASSFEGQGGQPLHF

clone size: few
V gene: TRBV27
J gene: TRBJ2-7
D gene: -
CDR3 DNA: TGTGCCAGCAGTTTAATAGATTCCTACGAGCAGTACTTC
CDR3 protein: CASSLIDSYEQYF

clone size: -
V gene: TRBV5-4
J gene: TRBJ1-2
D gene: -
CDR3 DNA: TGTGCCAGCAGCTTGGGCAGGGAGAAGAGTGGCTACACCTTC
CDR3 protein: CASSLGREKSGYTF

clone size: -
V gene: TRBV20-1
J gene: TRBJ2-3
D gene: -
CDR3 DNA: TGCAGTGCTAGAAGGGACAAAGATACGCAGTATTTT
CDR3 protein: CSARRDKDTQYF

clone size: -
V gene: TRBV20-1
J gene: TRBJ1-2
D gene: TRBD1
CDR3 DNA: TGCAGTGCTAGGTGGACAGGGGGCGACCATGGCTACACCTTC
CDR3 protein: CSARWTGGDHGYTF

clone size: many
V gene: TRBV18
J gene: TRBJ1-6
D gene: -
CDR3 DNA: TGTGCCAGCTCACCACGGAGCGATGTCACCTATAATTCACCCCTCCACTTT
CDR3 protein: CASSPRSDVTYNSPLHF

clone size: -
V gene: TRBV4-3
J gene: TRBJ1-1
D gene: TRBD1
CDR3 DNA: TGCGCCAGCAGCCAAGTTCGACAGGGTTGGAGCACTGAAGCTTTCTTT
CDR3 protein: CASSQVRQGWSTEAFF

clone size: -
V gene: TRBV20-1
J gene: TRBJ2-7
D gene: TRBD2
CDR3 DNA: TGCAGTGCTAGAATGCGGGGGGAGAAATACGAGCAGTACTTC
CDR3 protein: CSARMRGEKYEQYF

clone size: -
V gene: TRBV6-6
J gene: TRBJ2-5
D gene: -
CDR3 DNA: TGTGCCAGCTTACAAGCGGCTCAAGAGACCCAGTACTTC
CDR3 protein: CASLQAAQETQYF